Following are 11 T cell receptor beta chains from one sample sequenced in a study of identical twins. In TCRdb, the 5' RACE reads were re-called with MiXCR into one record per CDR3 protein. This table holds about 530,000 distinct CDR3 sequences, 20% to 25% found once. The sample was also linked to a second study, of yellow fever vaccine responses in identical twins.

Sequencing used CD4+ T cells sorted from blood. Every receptor here comes from a woman between 18 and 29 years old in good health.

Only a few counts were recorded for this clonotype. The J gene is TRBJ2-5, the V gene TRBV5-5; D remains ambiguous. CDR1 SGHKS and CDR2 YYEKEE come from the germline V gene (reference sequence). The length of the CDR3 is 11 residues. Trimming pared 1 base from V and 10 bases from J, leaving 8 bases between. The CDR3 is CASSLLGNQYF. The CDR3 DNA is TGTGCCAGCAGCTTGTTGGGGAACCAGTACTTC.

The genes are TRBV25-1 and TRBJ1-5; D remains ambiguous. Trimming left V 3 bases short and J 5 bases short, with 14 bases between. This CDR3 is 15 amino acids long. CDR1 and CDR2 from the germline V gene are MGHDK and SYGVNS. CDR3 sequence: CASSDPLVTDQPQHF. DNA of the CDR3: TGTGCCAGCAGTGATCCCCTAGTGACCGATCAGCCCCAGCATTTT.

The chain uses TRBV20-1 and TRBJ2-3; 9 bases line up with TRBD2. Germline loops: CDR1 DFQATT, CDR2 SNEGSKA (reference sequence). The CDR3 has 13 residues. CDR3 in amino acids: CSAGGLGTDTQYF. As DNA, the CDR3 is TGCAGCGCGGGGGGGCTTGGTACAGATACGCAGTATTTT.

The chain has TRBV12-3 or TRBV12-4 and TRBJ2-6; 7 nucleotides line up with TRBD2. Unmatched junction bases numbered 8, after V lost 9 bases and J lost 0 bases. The CDR3 loop spans 16 amino acids. The CDR3 protein is CASRGVIGSGANVLTF. CDR3 nucleotides: TGTGCCAGTCGGGGGGTGATTGGCTCTGGGGCCAACGTCCTGACTTTC.

There are a few counts of this clonotype. V usage is TRBV6-2 or TRBV6-3 and J usage is TRBJ2-7; 8 bases match TRBD1. The CDR3 totals 14 residues. Per germline, CDR1 MNHEY and CDR2 SVGEGT. Losses at the gene ends were 10 bases for V and 6 bases for J; bases not matched to a gene: 14. The CDR3 loop reads CAITTGTGISEQYV. CDR3 coding DNA: TGTGCCATCACTACCGGGACAGGTATTTCCGAGCAGTACGTC.

The CDR3 nucleotides are TGTGCCAGCAGCTTGGGGCTAGCGGGATTATTGACAGATACGCAGTATTTT. Encoded protein: CASSLGLAGLLTDTQYF. The chain couples TRBV11-3 to TRBJ2-3; 9 bases line up with TRBD2. The CDR3 is 17 residues long. Per germline, CDR1 SGHNT and CDR2 YENEEA. The junction had 10 bases not matched to a gene; V was cut back by 3 bases and J by 3 bases.

The table lists this clonotype with a few counts. This chain joins TRBV20-1 and TRBJ2-3; 11 bases are shared with TRBD2. The germline V gene has CDR1 DFQATT and CDR2 SNEGSKA (reference sequence). CDR3 length: 15 residues. V was clipped by 0 bases and J by 8 bases; unmatched bases: 7. This CDR3 reads CSAREGSGGAFTQYF. The CDR3 DNA follows: TGCAGTGCTAGAGAGGGTAGCGGGGGGGCATTTACGCAGTATTTT.

The chain links TRBV4-2 to TRBJ2-3, with 8 positions matching TRBD2. V lost 0 bases, J lost 3 bases, and 11 bases stayed unmatched. The germline CDR1 and CDR2 sequences are LGHNA and YNFKEQ. This CDR3 contains 18 residues. The CDR3 spells CASSQEDGSGRFTDTQYF. The CDR3 bases are TGTGCCAGCAGCCAAGAAGATGGGAGCGGGAGATTTACAGATACGCAGTATTTT.

This clonotype was seen a few times. The genes are TRBV7-3 and TRBJ2-5; D is possibly TRBD2 (6 bases). In germline, CDR1 is SGHTA, CDR2 FQGTGA. The CDR3 has 17 residues. With 0 bases removed from V and 4 bases from J, the gap between germline ends came to 18 bases. CDR3 sequence (DNA): TGTGCCAGCAGCTTAACTGCCCCCGGAGGGCCGTCAGAGACCCAGTACTTC. As protein: CASSLTAPGGPSETQYF.

V and J are TRBV27 and TRBJ1-5; a possible D gene is TRBD1 (5 bases). Trimming removed 8 bases at V and 4 bases at J, with 18 bases between. The CDR3 runs 15 residues. Germline values: CDR1 MNHEY, CDR2 SMNVEV (reference sequence). The CDR3 region is CASGKAGHLNQPQHF. Written as DNA, the CDR3 is TGTGCCAGCGGGAAGGCTGGACACCTGAATCAGCCCCAGCATTTT.

There are a few counts of this clonotype. The V call is TRBV18, the J call TRBJ2-1; D gene unclear. V was shortened by 2 bases and J by 8 bases, with 10 bases between the two germline ends. The CDR3 length is 13 residues. CDR1 KGHSH and CDR2 LQKENI come from the germline V gene. In nucleotides, the CDR3 is TGTGCCAGCTCACCAATTAGGTACGATGAGCAGTTCTTC. Translating it yields CASSPIRYDEQFF.